This T cell receptor (beta chain) was sequenced for a study of post-analysis software for immune sequencing data. Study-wide points: The study found TRBV5-6, TRBV5-1 and TRBV20-1 among 5 or 6 TRBV segments more frequent in patients than controls.

Germline V gene lookup returns CDR1 WSHSY and CDR2 SAAADI. CDR3 length: 16 amino acids. After removal of 7 bases from V and 3 bases from J, the junction contained 13 bases not matched to a gene. Unique molecular identifiers were carried by the TCR beta cDNA libraries. TCRdb re-derived calls from the PCR reads in MiXCR, one entry per CDR3 protein. This repertoire shows hundreds of thousands of distinct CDR3 sequences, just under 30% found once; its top ten account for approximately 0.6%. This clonotype was seen at least ten times. Its antigen is unknown. The sample was blood. The gene calls are TRBV10-2 and TRBJ2-7; the match to TRBD2 covers 9 bases. This sequence originates from a girl aged 10 to 17 with multiple sclerosis. Here the CDR3 reads CASMGVAGASGYEQYF. The CDR3 DNA reads TGCGCCAGCATGGGAGTAGCGGGAGCGTCGGGCTACGAGCAGTACTTC.